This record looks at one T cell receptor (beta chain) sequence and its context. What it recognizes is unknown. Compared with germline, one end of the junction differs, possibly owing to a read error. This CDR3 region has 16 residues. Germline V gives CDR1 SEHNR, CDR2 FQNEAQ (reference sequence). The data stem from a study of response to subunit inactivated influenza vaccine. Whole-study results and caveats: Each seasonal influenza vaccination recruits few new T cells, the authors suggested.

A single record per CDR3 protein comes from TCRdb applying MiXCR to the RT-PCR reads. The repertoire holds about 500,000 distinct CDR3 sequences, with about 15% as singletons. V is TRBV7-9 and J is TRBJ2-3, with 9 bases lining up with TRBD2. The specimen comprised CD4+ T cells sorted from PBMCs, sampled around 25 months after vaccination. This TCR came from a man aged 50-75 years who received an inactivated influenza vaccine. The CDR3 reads CASRLAGARGADTQYF. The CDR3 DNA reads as TGTGCCAGCAGGTTAGCGGGGGCCAGGGGCGCAGATACGCAGTATTTT.